Listed here is a single T cell receptor (beta chain). Its specificity is not known. This entry belongs to a study of Ad26.COV2.S vaccination and SARS-CoV-2 variants. Study information: Ad26.COV2.S, an intramuscular injection, was given once or twice 56 days apart. Whole-study findings and limits: People given the vaccine had a wider spike-specific TCR breadth than placebo recipients did. Comparability of non-spike TCR breadth was observed across vaccine and placebo recipients.

CDR1 is SGHAT and CDR2 is FQNNGV in the germline V gene. The CDR3 covers 17 residues. V trimming: 5 bases; J trimming: 1 base; junction bases outside the gene matches: 11. Repertoires were generated with immunoSEQ multiplex PCR, while TCRdb's copy carries only in-frame clones and drops some. This sample carries about 350,000 clones, 75% to 90% of them seen once, and the ten largest clones take roughly 10%. Regarding treatment: about 20 received Ad26.COV2.S at low or high dose, single or two shots; 5 received placebo; per-sample allocation not given. Specimen acquisition occurred on day 63 following the initial vaccine or placebo injection. The administered vaccine (an Ad26 vector) expressed Wuhan-strain SARS-CoV-2 spike.

This sample comprised peripheral blood, obtained in a trial of Ad26.COV2.S vaccine versus placebo. This clonotype was sampled from a person aged 18-65 years who received the Ad26.COV2.S COVID-19 vaccine or a placebo. This chain connects TRBV11-2 to TRBJ2-5, with 9 bases aligning to TRBD1. CDR3 protein: CASSHQRDREIQETQYF. The CDR3 DNA follows: TGTGCCAGCAGCCATCAGAGGGACAGGGAAATCCAAGAGACCCAGTACTTC.